This paragraph covers one T cell receptor (beta chain) sequence. The data derive from a study of cytomegalovirus exposure and HLA in healthy donors. Germline values: CDR1 MNHEY, CDR2 SMNVEV (reference sequence). Between the trimmed V and J ends, which lost 6 bases and 5 bases, there was a span of 24 bases. CDR3 length equals 17 residues. Researchers ran the PCR with 60 Vbeta and 13 Jbeta primers. TCRdb's table, derived via immunoSEQ multiplex PCR, lists solely in-frame clones and lacks some. The sample includes a few hundred thousand clones, roughly 90% seen only once; the top ten take less than 2.5%.

Sequencing input: PBMCs. The rearrangement links TRBV27 to TRBJ2-3; tentatively, D is TRBD2 (5 bases). This TCR came from a woman younger than 35 in good health and CMV-seronegative. The CDR3 protein is CASSFLPPTLAKDTQYF. The DNA of the CDR3 is TGTGCCAGCAGCTTTTTGCCCCCGACCCTAGCAAAAGATACGCAGTATTTT.